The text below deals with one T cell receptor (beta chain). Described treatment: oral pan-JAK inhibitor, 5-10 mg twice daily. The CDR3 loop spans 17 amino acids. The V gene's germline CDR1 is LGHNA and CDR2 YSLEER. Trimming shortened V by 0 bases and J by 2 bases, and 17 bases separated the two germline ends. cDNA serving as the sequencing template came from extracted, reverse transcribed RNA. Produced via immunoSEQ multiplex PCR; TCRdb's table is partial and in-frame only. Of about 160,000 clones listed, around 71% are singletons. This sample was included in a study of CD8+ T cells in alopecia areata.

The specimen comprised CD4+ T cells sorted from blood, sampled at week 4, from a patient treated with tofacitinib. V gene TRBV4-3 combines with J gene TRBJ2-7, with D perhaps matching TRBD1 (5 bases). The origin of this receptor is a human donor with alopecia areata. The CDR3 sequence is CASSQDLSVRDTYEQYF. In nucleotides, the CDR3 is TGCGCCAGCAGCCAAGATCTTAGTGTCAGGGATACCTACGAGCAGTACTTC.